This T cell receptor (beta chain) emerged from a study of blood T cell repertoires in COVID-19. Looking at the study overall: The study drew acute and convalescent COVID-19 samples from the United States, Italy and Spain. Sources were T cells, B-cell-depleted T cells, or PBMCs; the material itself was cDNA or gDNA.

Germline values: CDR1 WNHNN, CDR2 SYGVQD (reference sequence). Trimming removed 3 bases from V and 4 bases from J, with 9 bases in between. This CDR3 region has 13 residues. The sample holds one count of this clone. Original methodology: Researchers report that nucleated cell counts were estimated from reference gene primer amplification. Some clones are missing from TCRdb's copy, which holds only in-frame ones; the method was immunoSEQ multiplex PCR. That table furnishes V, J and clone size, whereas the DNA furnished D and trimming. In the table there are roughly 15,000 clones, approximately 90% of which are singletons.

Sequenced material: peripheral blood. This chain links TRBV10-1 with TRBJ1-2, with D uncertain. This TCR derives from a man aged 50 to 60 with active COVID-19. CDR3 residues: CASSDSPLYGYTF. The CDR3 DNA sequence: TGCGCCAGCAGTGACTCTCCTCTCTATGGCTACACCTTC.